A selection of T cell receptor beta chains follows, all from one sample in a study of shared clonotypes between healthy human individuals. Here immunoSEQ multiplex PCR was the method, and the copy in TCRdb shows in-frame clones only, minus some. Among some 480,000 clones listed, around three quarters were seen once. Sequenced sample: PBMCs. The receptor source for this set is a woman aged 40 to 55 in good health. Some clones in this sample may be carry-over from other donors' samples. Both conserved end residues are part of each CDR3. The D gene is left open where the match is weak. Clone size is given for some rows only: seen once, a few or many times, or a class if the clone is expanded.

CDR3,DNA,size,V,J,D
CASSANSLGQINTEAFF,TGTGCCAGCAGCGCTAACAGTCTGGGACAGATAAACACTGAAGCTTTCTTT,.,TRBV9,TRBJ1-1,TRBD1
CASSDRGLSNQPQHF,TGTGCCAGCAGTGACAGAGGACTCAGCAATCAGCCCCAGCATTTT,.,TRBV6-1,TRBJ1-5,.
CASSFRGRDTDTQYF,TGTGCCAGCAGTTTCAGGGGGCGCGACACAGATACGCAGTATTTT,few,TRBV27,TRBJ2-3,TRBD1
CASSRSAGGEETQYF,TGTGCCAGCTCACGTAGCGCAGGGGGCGAGGAGACCCAGTACTTC,.,TRBV18,TRBJ2-5,TRBD1
CASSWALDTQYF,TGTGCCAGCAGCTGGGCCCTAGATACGCAGTATTTT,.,TRBV11-1,TRBJ2-3,.
CASSPGRTSGTYEQYF,TGTGCCAGCAGCCCCGGGCGGACTAGCGGGACGTACGAGCAGTACTTC,.,TRBV27,TRBJ2-7,TRBD2
CASSLDRPPTEAFF,TGCGCCAGCAGCTTGGACAGGCCCCCAACTGAAGCTTTCTTT,.,TRBV5-1,TRBJ1-1,.
CASSLEGGAAGELFF,TGTGCCAGCAGCTTAGAGGGGGGAGCGGCCGGGGAGCTGTTTTTT,.,TRBV7-2,TRBJ2-2,.
CAWSVQGGSYTF,TGTGCCTGGAGTGTTCAGGGGGGGAGCTACACCTTC,.,TRBV30,TRBJ1-2,TRBD1
CASSLALLAGVQETQYF,TGTGCCAGCAGCTTAGCGTTACTAGCGGGAGTACAAGAGACCCAGTACTTC,.,TRBV7-2,TRBJ2-5,TRBD2
CSVGTDPYYEQYF,TGCAGCGTAGGGACCGATCCGTACTACGAGCAGTACTTC,.,TRBV29-1,TRBJ2-7,.
CASSTAAPDRDEQYF,TGCGCCAGCAGTACGGCTGCCCCGGATAGGGACGAGCAGTACTTC,.,TRBV5-1,TRBJ2-7,.
CAGQGAYGELFF,TGTGCCGGACAGGGGGCTTACGGGGAGCTGTTTTTT,.,TRBV21-1,TRBJ2-2,.
CAWSQGAEKLFF,TGTGCCTGGAGTCAAGGCGCAGAAAAACTGTTTTTT,.,TRBV30,TRBJ1-4,.
CASSIAFQGGVGGYTF,TGTGCCAGTAGTATTGCCTTCCAAGGCGGGGTCGGCGGCTACACCTTC,.,TRBV19,TRBJ1-2,.
CASSIAGVTDTQYF,TGTGCCAGTAGTATAGCGGGAGTCACAGATACGCAGTATTTT,.,TRBV19,TRBJ2-3,.
CASSGGTFGREQYF,TGTGCCAGCAGTGGCGGGACTTTTGGGAGGGAGCAGTACTTC,few,TRBV27,TRBJ2-7,.
CASSLFPAQETQYF,TGTGCCAGCAGCTTATTCCCAGCTCAAGAGACCCAGTACTTC,.,TRBV7-9,TRBJ2-5,.
CASSVASGLNTEAFF,TGTGCCAGCAGCGTAGCTTCAGGGTTGAACACTGAAGCTTTCTTT,.,TRBV9,TRBJ1-1,.
CASRIPGQGSYEQYF,TGCGCCAGCAGGATTCCGGGACAGGGTTCCTACGAGCAGTACTTC,.,TRBV5-1,TRBJ2-7,TRBD1
CASSPKAGNQPQHF,TGTGCCAGCAGCCCTAAGGCGGGCAATCAGCCCCAGCATTTT,.,TRBV7-2,TRBJ1-5,.
CASSLETNTEAFF,TGCGCCAGCAGCTTGGAGACAAACACTGAAGCTTTCTTT,few,TRBV5-1,TRBJ1-1,.
CASTISGAPYEQYF,TGCGCCAGCACCATTTCGGGAGCTCCGTACGAGCAGTACTTC,.,TRBV5-1,TRBJ2-7,.
CASSPDAGAYEQYF,TGCGCCAGCAGCCCCGACGCGGGGGCCTACGAGCAGTACTTC,.,TRBV5-1,TRBJ2-7,TRBD2
CAGLTQRNGRGEQYF,TGTGCCGGGTTGACCCAAAGGAACGGACGGGGCGAGCAGTACTTC,once,TRBV19,TRBJ2-7,.
CASSNFGADTQYF,TGTGCCAGCAGCAACTTCGGGGCAGATACGCAGTATTTT,.,TRBV11-2,TRBJ2-3,.
CASSFWDRPNTEAFF,TGTGCCAGCAGCTTCTGGGACAGGCCGAACACTGAAGCTTTCTTT,.,TRBV13,TRBJ1-1,TRBD1
CASSLNFGRVETQYF,TGTGCCAGCAGCTTAAATTTCGGAAGGGTAGAGACCCAGTACTTC,.,TRBV7-2,TRBJ2-5,.
CASSTNPTGDEQYF,TGTGCCAGCAGTACAAACCCGACAGGGGACGAGCAGTACTTC,once,TRBV7-6,TRBJ2-7,TRBD1
CASSPYFEETQYF,TGCGCCAGCAGCCCCTACTTCGAAGAGACCCAGTACTTC,.,TRBV5-1,TRBJ2-5,.
CASRLLQETQYF,TGTGCCAGCAGGCTCCTACAAGAGACCCAGTACTTC,.,TRBV2,TRBJ2-5,.
CASSSGQGTGSNQPQHF,TGTGCCAGCAGCTCGGGACAGGGGACGGGAAGCAATCAGCCCCAGCATTTT,.,TRBV7-9,TRBJ1-5,TRBD1
CASSLTWQGGNTGELFF,TGTGCCAGCAGCTTAACGTGGCAGGGGGGTAACACCGGGGAGCTGTTTTTT,.,TRBV7-3,TRBJ2-2,.
CASSPKMTGWKQAGEAFF,TGTGCCAGCAGCCCTAAAATGACAGGGTGGAAACAAGCGGGGGAAGCTTTCTTT,.,TRBV7-2,TRBJ1-1,TRBD1
CASRKTGGTGYTF,TGTGCCAGCAGGAAAACAGGGGGTACTGGCTACACCTTC,.,TRBV6-4,TRBJ1-2,TRBD1
CASSVGGDTGELFF,TGTGCCAGCAGCGTAGGGGGCGACACCGGGGAGCTGTTTTTT,.,TRBV9,TRBJ2-2,.
CASSSRVSGGGQFF,TGTGCCAGCAGTTCAAGGGTATCGGGGGGAGGGCAGTTCTTC,.,TRBV6-6,TRBJ2-1,TRBD2
CASSLMPTDRETQYF,TGTGCCAGCAGCTTAATGCCTACGGACAGGGAGACCCAGTACTTC,few,TRBV7-3,TRBJ2-5,TRBD1